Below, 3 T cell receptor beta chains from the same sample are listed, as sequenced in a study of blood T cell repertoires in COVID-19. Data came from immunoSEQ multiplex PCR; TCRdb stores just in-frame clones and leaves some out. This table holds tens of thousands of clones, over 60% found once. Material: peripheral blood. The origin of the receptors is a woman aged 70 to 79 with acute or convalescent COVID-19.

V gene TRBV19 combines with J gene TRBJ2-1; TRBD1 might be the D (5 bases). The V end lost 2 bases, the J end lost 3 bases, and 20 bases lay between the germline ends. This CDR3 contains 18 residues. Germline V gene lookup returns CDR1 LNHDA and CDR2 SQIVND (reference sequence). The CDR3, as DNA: TGTGCCAGTAGTATAAGGGGCACAGGCGTCGGGCGCTACAATGAGCAGTTCTTC. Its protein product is CASSIRGTGVGRYNEQFF.

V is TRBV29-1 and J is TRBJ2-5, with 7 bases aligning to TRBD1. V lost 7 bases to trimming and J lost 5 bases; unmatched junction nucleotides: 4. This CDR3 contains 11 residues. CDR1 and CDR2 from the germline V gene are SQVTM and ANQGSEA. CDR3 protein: CSARQGETQYF. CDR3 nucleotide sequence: TGCAGCGCAAGACAGGGCGAGACCCAGTACTTC.

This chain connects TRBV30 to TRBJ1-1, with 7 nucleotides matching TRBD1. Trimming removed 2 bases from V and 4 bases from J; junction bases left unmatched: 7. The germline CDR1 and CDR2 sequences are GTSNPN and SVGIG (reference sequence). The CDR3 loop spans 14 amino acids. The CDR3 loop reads CAWSPPDRFTEAFF. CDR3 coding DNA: TGTGCCTGGAGTCCACCGGACAGGTTCACTGAAGCTTTCTTT.